The entry below gives a single TCR beta chain sequence along with its context. Its antigen is not known. The data belong to a study of T cell responses to AZD1222 COVID-19 vaccine. General observations from the study: The reported proportion of spike-specific TCRs targeting unmutated variant regions was nearly half. At study baseline, merely six AZD1222 recipients were seropositive.

Trimming pared 5 bases from V and 5 bases from J, leaving 18 bases between. The CDR3 is 15 residues long. CDR1 is LNHDA, CDR2 SQIVND, per germline (reference sequence). Assay used: immunoSEQ multiplex PCR; TCRdb lists only in-frame clones, some missing. Here the sample spans 95,000 to 150,000 clones, 90% being singletons. The source material was peripheral blood, sampled on day 0 of MenACWY control vaccination. The chain joins TRBV19 to TRBJ2-5; D call uncertain. The origin of this receptor is an adult in good health. The DNA of the CDR3 is TGTGCCAGTAGTCTTGATGCCACCTGGCGGGAGACCCAGTACTTC. Residues: CASSLDATWRETQYF.